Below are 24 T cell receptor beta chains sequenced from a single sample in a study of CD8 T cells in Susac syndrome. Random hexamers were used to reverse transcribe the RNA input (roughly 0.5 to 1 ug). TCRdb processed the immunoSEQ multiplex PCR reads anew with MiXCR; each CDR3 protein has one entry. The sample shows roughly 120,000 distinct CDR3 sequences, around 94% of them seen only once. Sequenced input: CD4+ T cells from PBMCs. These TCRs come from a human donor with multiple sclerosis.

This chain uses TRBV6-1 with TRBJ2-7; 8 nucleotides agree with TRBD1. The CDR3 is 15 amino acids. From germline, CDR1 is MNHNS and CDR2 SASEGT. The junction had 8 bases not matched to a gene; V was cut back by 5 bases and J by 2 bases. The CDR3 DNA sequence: TGTGCCAGCAGTCCCCCGGGACAGGCCGCCTACGAGCAGTACTTC. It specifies CASSPPGQAAYEQYF.

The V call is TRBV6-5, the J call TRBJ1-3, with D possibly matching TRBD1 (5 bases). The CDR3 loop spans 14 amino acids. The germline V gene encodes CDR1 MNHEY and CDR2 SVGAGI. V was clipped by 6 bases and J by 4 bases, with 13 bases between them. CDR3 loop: CASRPGFSGNTIYF. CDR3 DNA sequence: TGTGCCAGCAGGCCAGGGTTCTCCGGAAACACCATATATTTT.

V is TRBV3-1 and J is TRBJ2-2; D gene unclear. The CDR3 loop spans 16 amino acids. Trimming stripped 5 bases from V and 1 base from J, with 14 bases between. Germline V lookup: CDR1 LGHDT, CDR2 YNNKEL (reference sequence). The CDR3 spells CASSSDSPVNTGELFF. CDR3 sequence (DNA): TGTGCCAGCAGCTCAGACTCGCCCGTGAACACCGGGGAGCTGTTTTTT.

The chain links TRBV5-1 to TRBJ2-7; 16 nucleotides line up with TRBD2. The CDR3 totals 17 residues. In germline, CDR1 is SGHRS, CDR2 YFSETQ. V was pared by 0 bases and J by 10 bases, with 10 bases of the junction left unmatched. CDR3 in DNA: TGCGCCAGCAGCTTGGAGGGACTAGCGGGAGGGACAAATGTACAGTACTTC. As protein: CASSLEGLAGGTNVQYF.

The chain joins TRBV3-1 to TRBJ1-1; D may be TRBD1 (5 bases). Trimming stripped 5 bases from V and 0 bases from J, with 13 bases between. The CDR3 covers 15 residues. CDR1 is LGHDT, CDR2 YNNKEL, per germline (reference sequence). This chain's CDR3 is CASSGFKGVNTEAFF. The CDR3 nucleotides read TGTGCCAGCAGCGGATTCAAAGGGGTGAACACTGAAGCTTTCTTT. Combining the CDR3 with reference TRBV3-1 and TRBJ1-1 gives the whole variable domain DTAVSQTPKYLVTQMGNDKSIKCEQNLGHDTMYWYKQDSKKFLKIMFSYNNKELIINETVPNRFSPKSPDKAHLNLHINSLELGDSAVYFCASSGFKGVNTEAFFGQGTRLTVV.

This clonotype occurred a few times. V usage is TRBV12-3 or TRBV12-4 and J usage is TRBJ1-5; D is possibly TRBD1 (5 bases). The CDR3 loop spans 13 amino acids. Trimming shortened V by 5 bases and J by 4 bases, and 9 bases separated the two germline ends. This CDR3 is CASSGTGNQPQHF. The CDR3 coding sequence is TGTGCCAGCAGTGGGACGGGGAATCAGCCCCAGCATTTT.

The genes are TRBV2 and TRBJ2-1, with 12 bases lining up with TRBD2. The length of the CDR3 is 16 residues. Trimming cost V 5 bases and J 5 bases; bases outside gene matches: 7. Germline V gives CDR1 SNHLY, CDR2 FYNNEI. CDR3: CASSSPGLAGDNEQFF. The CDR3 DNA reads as TGTGCCAGCAGTTCACCGGGACTAGCGGGTGACAATGAGCAGTTCTTC.

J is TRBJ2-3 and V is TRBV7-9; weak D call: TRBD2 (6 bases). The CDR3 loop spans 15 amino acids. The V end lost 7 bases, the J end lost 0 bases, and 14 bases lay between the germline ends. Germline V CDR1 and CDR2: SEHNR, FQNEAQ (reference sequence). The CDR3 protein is CASIPPGGSTDTQYF. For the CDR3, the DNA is TGTGCCAGCATCCCACCCGGGGGTAGCACAGATACGCAGTATTTT.

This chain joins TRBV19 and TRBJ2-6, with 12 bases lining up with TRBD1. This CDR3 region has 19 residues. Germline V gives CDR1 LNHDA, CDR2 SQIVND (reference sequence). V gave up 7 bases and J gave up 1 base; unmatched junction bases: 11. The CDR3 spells CASTPLPGQGASGANVLTF. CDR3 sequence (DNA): TGTGCCAGTACCCCTCTCCCGGGACAGGGGGCGTCTGGGGCCAACGTCCTGACTTTC.

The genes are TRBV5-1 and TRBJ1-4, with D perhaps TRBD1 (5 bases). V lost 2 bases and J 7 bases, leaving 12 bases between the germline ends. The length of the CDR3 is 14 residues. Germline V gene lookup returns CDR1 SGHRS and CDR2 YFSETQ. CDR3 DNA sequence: TGCGCCAGCAGCTTTTCGGGCGGGGGTGAAAAACTGTTTTTT. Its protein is CASSFSGGGEKLFF.

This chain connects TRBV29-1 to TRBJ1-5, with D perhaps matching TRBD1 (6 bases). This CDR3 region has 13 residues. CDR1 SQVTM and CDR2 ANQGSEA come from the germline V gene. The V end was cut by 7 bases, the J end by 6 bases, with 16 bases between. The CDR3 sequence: CSATGGVSQPQHF. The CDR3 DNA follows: TGCAGCGCGACCGGGGGCGTCAGTCAGCCCCAGCATTTT.

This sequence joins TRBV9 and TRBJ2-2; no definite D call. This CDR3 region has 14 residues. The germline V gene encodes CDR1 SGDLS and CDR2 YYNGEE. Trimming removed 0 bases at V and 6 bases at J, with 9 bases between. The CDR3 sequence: CASSVGHGPGELFF. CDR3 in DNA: TGTGCCAGCAGCGTAGGCCATGGGCCCGGGGAGCTGTTTTTT.

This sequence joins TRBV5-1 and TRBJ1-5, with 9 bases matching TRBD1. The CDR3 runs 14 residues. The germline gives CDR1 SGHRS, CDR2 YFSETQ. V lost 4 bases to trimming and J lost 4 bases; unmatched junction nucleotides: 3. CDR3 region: CASSAGQGNQPQHF. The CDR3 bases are TGCGCCAGCAGCGCCGGACAGGGGAATCAGCCCCAGCATTTT. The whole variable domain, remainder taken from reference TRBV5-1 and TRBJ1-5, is KAGVTQTPRYLIKTRGQQVTLSCSPISGHRSVSWYQQTPGQGLQFLFEYFSETQRNKGNFPGRFSGRQFSNSRSEMNVSTLELGDSALYLCASSAGQGNQPQHFGDGTRLSIL.

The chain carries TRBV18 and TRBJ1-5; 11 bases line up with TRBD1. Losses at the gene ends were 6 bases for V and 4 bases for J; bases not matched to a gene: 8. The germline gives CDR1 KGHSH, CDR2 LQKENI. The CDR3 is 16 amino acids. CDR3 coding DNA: TGTGCCAGCTCGGCTGGACAGGGGGCAAGGAATCAGCCCCAGCATTTT. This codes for CASSAGQGARNQPQHF. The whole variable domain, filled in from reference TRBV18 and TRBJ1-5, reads NAGVMQNPRHLVRRRGQEARLRCSPMKGHSHVYWYRQLPEEGLKFMVYLQKENIIDESGMPKERFSAEFPKEGPSILRIQQVVRGDSAAYFCASSAGQGARNQPQHFGDGTRLSIL.

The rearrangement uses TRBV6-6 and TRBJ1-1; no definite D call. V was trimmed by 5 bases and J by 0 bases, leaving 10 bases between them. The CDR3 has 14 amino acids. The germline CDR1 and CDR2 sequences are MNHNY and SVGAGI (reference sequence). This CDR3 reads CASSARVLNTEAFF. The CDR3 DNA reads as TGTGCCAGCAGTGCACGGGTCCTGAACACTGAAGCTTTCTTT.

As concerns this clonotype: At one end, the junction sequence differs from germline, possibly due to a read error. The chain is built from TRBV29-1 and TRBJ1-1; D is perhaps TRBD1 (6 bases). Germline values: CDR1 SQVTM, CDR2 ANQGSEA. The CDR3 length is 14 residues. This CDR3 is CSVEDRTGNAEAFF. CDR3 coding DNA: TGCAGCGTTGAAGATAGAACAGGGAACGCTGAAGCTTTCTTT.

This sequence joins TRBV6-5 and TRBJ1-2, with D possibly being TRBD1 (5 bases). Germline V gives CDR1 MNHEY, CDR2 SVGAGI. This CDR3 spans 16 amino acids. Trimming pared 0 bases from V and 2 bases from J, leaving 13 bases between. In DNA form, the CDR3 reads TGTGCCAGCAGTTACTCGACTGGGGACGGAAACTATGGCTACACCTTC. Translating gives CASSYSTGDGNYGYTF.

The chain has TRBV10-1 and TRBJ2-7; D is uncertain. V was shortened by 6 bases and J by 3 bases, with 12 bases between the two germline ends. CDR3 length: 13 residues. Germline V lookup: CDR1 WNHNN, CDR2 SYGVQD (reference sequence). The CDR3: CASSRSPVYEQYF. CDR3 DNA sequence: TGCGCCAGCAGCCGCAGCCCGGTCTACGAGCAGTACTTC.

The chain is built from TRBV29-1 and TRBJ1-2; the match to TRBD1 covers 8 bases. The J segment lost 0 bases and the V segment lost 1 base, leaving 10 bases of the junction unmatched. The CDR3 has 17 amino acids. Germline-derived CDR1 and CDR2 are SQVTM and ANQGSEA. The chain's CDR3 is CSVEGQGSSPANYGYTF. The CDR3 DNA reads TGCAGCGTTGAAGGACAGGGGTCATCTCCGGCTAACTATGGCTACACCTTC.

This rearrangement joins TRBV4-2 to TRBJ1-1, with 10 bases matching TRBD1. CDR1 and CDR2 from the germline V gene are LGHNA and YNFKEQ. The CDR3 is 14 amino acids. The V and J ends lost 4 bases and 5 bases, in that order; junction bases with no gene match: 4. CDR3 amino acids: CASSRAGQGTEAFF. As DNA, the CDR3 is TGTGCCAGCAGCCGTGCGGGACAGGGGACTGAAGCTTTCTTT.

The CDR3 DNA reads TGTGCCAGCAGCCCGACTAGCGTACTAGGGGAGACCCAGTACTTC. Protein sequence: CASSPTSVLGETQYF. The chain uses TRBV2 and TRBJ2-5; 8 positions agree with TRBD2. V was clipped by 6 bases and J by 5 bases; unmatched bases: 11. This CDR3 is 15 amino acids long. CDR1 is SNHLY and CDR2 is FYNNEI in the germline V gene.

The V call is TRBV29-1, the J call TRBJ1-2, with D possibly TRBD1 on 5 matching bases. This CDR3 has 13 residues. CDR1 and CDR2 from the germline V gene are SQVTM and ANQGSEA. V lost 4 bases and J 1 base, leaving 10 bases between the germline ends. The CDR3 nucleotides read TGCAGCGTTGCTCGGGACTTTAACTATGGCTACACCTTC. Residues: CSVARDFNYGYTF.

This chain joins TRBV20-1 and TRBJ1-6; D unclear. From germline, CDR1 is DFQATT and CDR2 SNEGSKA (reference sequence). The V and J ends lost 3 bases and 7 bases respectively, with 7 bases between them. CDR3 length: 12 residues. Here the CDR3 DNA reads TGCAGTGCTAGGATGGGGAATTCACCCCTCCACTTT. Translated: CSARMGNSPLHF.

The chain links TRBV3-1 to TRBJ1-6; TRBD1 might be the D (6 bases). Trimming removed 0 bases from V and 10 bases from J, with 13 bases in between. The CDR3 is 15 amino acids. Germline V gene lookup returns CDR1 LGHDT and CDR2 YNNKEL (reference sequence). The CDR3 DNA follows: TGTGCCAGCAGCCAAGAACAGGGATTGAGCTCACCCCTCCACTTT. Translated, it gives CASSQEQGLSSPLHF.